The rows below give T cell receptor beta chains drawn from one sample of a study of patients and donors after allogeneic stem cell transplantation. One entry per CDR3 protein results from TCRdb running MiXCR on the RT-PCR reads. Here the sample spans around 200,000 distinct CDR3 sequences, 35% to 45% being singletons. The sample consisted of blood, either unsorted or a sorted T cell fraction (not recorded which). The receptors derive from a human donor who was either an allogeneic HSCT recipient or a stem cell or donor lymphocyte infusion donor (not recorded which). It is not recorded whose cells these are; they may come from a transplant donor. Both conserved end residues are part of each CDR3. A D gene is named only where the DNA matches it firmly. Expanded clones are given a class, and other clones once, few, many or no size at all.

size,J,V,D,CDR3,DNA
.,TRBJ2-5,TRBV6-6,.,CASRSQGAETQYF,TGTGCCAGCAGGTCTCAGGGCGCAGAGACCCAGTACTTC
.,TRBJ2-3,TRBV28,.,CASRRRDTDFRHTQYF,TGTGCCAGCCGACGCCGGGACACGGATTTCAGGCATACGCAGTATTTT
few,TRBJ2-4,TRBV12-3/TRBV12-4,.,CASSQGFGAKNIQYF,TGTGCCAGCAGTCAGGGATTCGGGGCCAAAAACATTCAGTACTTC
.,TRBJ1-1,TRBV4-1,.,CASSQPRGDTEAFF,TGCGCCAGCAGCCAGCCTAGGGGGGACACTGAAGCTTTCTTT
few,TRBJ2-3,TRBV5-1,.,CASSFQGMVQYF,TGCGCCAGCAGCTTTCAGGGGATGGTGCAGTATTTT
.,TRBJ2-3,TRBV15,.,CATLGRSTDTQYF,TGTGCCACCCTCGGTCGGAGCACAGATACGCAGTATTTT
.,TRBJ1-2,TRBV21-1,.,CASSDQGQEFLVSYGYTF,TGTGCCAGCAGCGACCAGGGACAGGAGTTCCTTGTAAGCTATGGCTACACCTTC
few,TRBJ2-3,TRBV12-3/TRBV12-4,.,CASTLGGLSTDTQYF,TGTGCCAGCACCCTCGGGGGGCTTAGCACAGATACGCAGTATTTT
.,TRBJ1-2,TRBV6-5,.,CASTPLEGKGGYTF,TGTGCCAGCACCCCCTTGGAGGGAAAAGGGGGCTACACCTTC
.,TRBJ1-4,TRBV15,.,CATSRDGGPNEKLFF,TGTGCCACCAGCAGAGATGGGGGGCCAAATGAAAAACTGTTTTTT
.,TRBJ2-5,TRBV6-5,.,CASSYGATWQETQYF,TGTGCCAGCAGTTACGGCGCAACTTGGCAAGAGACCCAGTACTTC
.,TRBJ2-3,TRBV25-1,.,CASSDQDTQYF,TGTGCCAGCAGTGACCAGGATACGCAGTATTTT
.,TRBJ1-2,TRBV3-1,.,CASSPDGTYGYTF,TGTGCCAGCAGCCCCGACGGAACCTATGGCTACACCTTC
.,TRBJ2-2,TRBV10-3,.,CAISVAGGNTGELFF,TGTGCCATCAGTGTCGCAGGAGGGAACACCGGGGAGCTGTTTTTT
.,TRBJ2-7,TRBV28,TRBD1,CASSLLNRGYEQYF,TGTGCCAGCAGTTTATTGAACAGGGGTTACGAGCAGTACTTC
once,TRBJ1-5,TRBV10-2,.,CASSEGSYQPQHF,TGCGCCAGCAGTGAGGGGTCTTATCAGCCCCAGCATTTT
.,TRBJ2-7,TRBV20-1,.,CSALGTSRSYEQYF,TGCAGTGCCCTCGGGACTTCCCGCTCCTACGAGCAGTACTTC
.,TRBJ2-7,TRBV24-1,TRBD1,CATSDTGASYEQYF,TGTGCCACCAGCGATACAGGGGCCTCCTACGAGCAGTACTTC
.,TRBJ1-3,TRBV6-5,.,CASTMGPSYSGNTIYF,TGTGCCAGCACCATGGGACCGTCTTACTCTGGAAACACCATATATTTT
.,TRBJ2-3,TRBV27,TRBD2,CASSALAGGPNTQYF,TGTGCCAGCAGTGCCCTAGCGGGGGGGCCAAATACGCAGTATTTT
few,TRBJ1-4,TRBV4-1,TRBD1,CASSHPDRGKLFF,TGCGCCAGCAGCCACCCGGACAGGGGAAAACTGTTTTTT
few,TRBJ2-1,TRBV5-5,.,CASSLRRGYNEQFF,TGTGCCAGCAGCTTACGCAGGGGTTACAATGAGCAGTTCTTC
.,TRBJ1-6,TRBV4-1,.,CASSQEGGNSPLHF,TGCGCCAGCAGCCAAGAAGGTGGGAATTCACCCCTCCACTTT
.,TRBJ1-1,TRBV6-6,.,CASSSPGHEAFF,TGTGCCAGCAGTTCCCCCGGGCACGAAGCTTTCTTT
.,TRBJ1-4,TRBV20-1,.,CSAHQDGATNEKLFF,TGCAGTGCACACCAGGACGGTGCAACTAATGAAAAACTGTTTTTT
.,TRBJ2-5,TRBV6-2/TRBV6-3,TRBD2,CASSYSRASGRQETQYF,TGTGCCAGCAGTTACTCTCGGGCTAGCGGTAGACAAGAGACCCAGTACTTC
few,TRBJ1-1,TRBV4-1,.,CASSQERGLDTEAFF,TGCGCCAGCAGCCAAGAGCGGGGGTTGGACACTGAAGCTTTCTTT
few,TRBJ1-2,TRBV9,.,CASSSQYSGYTF,TGTGCCAGCAGCTCGCAGTACTCTGGCTACACCTTC
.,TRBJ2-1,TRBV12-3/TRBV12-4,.,CASSSTGRWNEQFF,TGTGCCAGCAGTTCGACAGGGAGGTGGAATGAGCAGTTCTTC
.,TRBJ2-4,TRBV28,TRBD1,CASSFGDSLAKNIQYF,TGTGCCAGCAGTTTCGGGGACAGCTTAGCCAAAAACATTCAGTACTTC
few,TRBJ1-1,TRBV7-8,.,CASSLARGRGNTEAFF,TGTGCCAGCAGCTTAGCGCGGGGCCGCGGGAACACTGAAGCTTTCTTT
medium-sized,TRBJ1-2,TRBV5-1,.,CASSLLQGGYGYTF,TGCGCCAGCAGCTTGTTGCAGGGCGGCTATGGCTACACCTTC
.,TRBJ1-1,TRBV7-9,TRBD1,CASSYIVVKGAETEAFF,TGTGCCAGCAGCTATATAGTCGTTAAGGGGGCTGAGACTGAAGCTTTCTTT
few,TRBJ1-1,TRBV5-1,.,CASSNNRVETEAFF,TGCGCCAGCAGCAATAACAGGGTTGAGACTGAAGCTTTCTTT
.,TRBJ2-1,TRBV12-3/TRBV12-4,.,CASSLRGVMANEQFF,TGTGCCAGCAGTTTACGCGGGGTGATGGCCAATGAGCAGTTCTTC
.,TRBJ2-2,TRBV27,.,CASSLSPFTGELFF,TGTGCCAGCAGTTTATCGCCCTTTACCGGGGAGCTGTTTTTT
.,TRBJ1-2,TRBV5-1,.,CASSASNYGYTF,TGCGCCAGCAGCGCCAGTAACTATGGCTACACCTTC
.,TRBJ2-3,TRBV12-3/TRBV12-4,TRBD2,CASSPGLAGGPSTGTQYF,TGTGCCAGCAGTCCGGGACTAGCGGGGGGACCTAGCACAGGTACGCAGTATTTT
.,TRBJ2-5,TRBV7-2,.,CASSPLGGQETQYF,TGTGCCAGCAGTCCCCTTGGGGGCCAAGAGACCCAGTACTTC
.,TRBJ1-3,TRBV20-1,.,CSARGKWGTTGNTIYF,TGCAGTGCTAGGGGTAAATGGGGGACTACAGGAAACACCATATATTTT
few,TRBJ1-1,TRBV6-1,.,CASRTTENTEAFF,TGTGCCAGCAGGACCACAGAGAACACTGAAGCTTTCTTT
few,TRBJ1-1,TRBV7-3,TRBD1,CASSSGQVPEAFF,TGTGCCAGCAGCTCCGGACAGGTCCCTGAAGCTTTCTTT
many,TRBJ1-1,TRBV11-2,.,CASSLKRENTEAFF,TGTGCCAGCAGCTTAAAGCGGGAGAACACTGAAGCTTTCTTT
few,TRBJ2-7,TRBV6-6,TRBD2,CASSYSAGEASGEQYF,TGTGCCAGCAGTTACTCGGCGGGGGAAGCCTCGGGAGAGCAGTACTTC
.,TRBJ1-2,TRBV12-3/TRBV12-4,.,CASSLAGVDGYTF,TGTGCCAGCAGTTTAGCAGGGGTCGATGGCTACACCTTC
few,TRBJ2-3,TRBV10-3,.,CAIRDLPHIDTQYF,TGTGCCATCCGGGACCTACCACACATAGATACGCAGTATTTT
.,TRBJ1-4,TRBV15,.,CATSRDGRSDEKLFF,TGTGCCACCAGCAGAGATGGGAGATCTGATGAAAAACTGTTTTTT
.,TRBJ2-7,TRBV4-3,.,CASSQDHFRRGSSYEQYF,TGCGCCAGCAGCCAAGATCACTTTCGGAGAGGATCTTCCTACGAGCAGTACTTC
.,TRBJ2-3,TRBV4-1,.,CASSQVAASVHTQYF,TGCGCCAGCAGCCAAGTGGCGGCTAGCGTGCATACGCAGTATTTT
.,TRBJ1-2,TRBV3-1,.,CASSRWDGGYTF,TGTGCCAGCAGCCGATGGGACGGGGGTTACACCTTC
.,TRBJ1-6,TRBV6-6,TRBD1,CASSYSEGRGNSPLHF,TGTGCCAGCAGTTACTCGGAGGGCAGGGGGAATTCACCCCTCCACTTT
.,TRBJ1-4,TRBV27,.,CASSVRDNEKLFF,TGTGCCAGCAGTGTCCGGGACAATGAAAAACTGTTTTTT
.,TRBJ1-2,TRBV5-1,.,CASSGEKSGYTF,TGCGCCAGCTCAGGGGAGAAATCTGGCTACACCTTC
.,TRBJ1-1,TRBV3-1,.,CASSQDYRDSEAFF,TGTGCCAGCAGCCAAGACTACAGGGACTCTGAAGCTTTCTTT
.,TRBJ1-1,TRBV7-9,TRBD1,CASSRDRGETEAFF,TGTGCCAGCAGCAGAGACAGGGGAGAGACTGAAGCTTTCTTT
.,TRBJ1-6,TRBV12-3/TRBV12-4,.,CASSPQEGWSNSPLHF,TGTGCCAGCAGTCCCCAGGAGGGTTGGAGTAATTCACCCCTCCACTTT
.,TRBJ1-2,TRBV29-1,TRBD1,CSAEIQGAYGYTF,TGCAGCGCTGAGATACAGGGGGCTTATGGCTACACCTTC
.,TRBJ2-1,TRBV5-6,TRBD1,CASSFPGTVYNEQFF,TGTGCCAGCAGCTTCCCCGGGACAGTTTACAATGAGCAGTTCTTC